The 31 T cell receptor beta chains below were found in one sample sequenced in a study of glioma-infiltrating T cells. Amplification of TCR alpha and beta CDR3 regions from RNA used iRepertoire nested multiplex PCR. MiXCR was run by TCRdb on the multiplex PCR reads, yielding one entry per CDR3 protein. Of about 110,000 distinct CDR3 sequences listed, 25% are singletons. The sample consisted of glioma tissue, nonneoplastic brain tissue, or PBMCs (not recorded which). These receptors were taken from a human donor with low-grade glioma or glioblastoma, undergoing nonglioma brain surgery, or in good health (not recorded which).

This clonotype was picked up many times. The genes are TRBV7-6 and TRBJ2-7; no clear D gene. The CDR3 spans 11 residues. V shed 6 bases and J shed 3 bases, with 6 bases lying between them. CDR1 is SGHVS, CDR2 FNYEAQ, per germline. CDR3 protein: CASSSNYEQYF. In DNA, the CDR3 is TGTGCCAGCAGTTCCAACTACGAGCAGTACTTC.

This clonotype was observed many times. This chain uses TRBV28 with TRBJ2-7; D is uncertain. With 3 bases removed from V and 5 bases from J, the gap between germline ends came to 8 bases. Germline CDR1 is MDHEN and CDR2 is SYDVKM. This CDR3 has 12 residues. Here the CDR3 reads CASSFRPNEQYF. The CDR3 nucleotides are TGTGCCAGCAGTTTCCGGCCGAACGAGCAGTACTTC.

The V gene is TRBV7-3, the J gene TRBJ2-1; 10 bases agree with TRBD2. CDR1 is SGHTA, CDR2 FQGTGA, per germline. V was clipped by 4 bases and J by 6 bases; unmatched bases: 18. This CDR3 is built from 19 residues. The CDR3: CASSSGTSAGLDAGNEQFF. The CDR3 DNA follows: TGTGCCAGCAGCTCCGGGACTAGCGCCGGGTTAGACGCAGGCAATGAGCAGTTCTTC.

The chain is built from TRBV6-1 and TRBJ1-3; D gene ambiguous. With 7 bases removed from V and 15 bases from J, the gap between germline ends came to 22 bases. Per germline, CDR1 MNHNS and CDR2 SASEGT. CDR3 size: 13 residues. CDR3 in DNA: TGTGCCAGCAAAACCTCCTCTGGAAACACCGCATATTTT. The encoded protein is CASKTSSGNTAYF.

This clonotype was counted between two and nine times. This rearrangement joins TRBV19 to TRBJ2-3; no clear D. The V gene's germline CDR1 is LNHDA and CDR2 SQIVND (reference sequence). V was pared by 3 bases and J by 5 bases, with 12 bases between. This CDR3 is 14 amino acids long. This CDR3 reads CASSMGSTVDTQYF. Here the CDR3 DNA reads TGTGCCAGTAGTATGGGAAGTACCGTAGATACGCAGTATTTT. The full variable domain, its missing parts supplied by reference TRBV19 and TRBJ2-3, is DGGITQSPKYLFRKEGQNVTLSCEQNLNHDAMYWYRQDPGQGLRLIYYSQIVNDFQKGDIAEGYSVSREKKESFPLTVTSAQKNPTAFYLCASSMGSTVDTQYFGPGTRLTVL.

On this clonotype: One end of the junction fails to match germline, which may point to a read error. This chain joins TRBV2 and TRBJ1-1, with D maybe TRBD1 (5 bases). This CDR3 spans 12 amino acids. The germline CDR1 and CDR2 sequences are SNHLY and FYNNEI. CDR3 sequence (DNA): TGTGCCATGCGGGGGGGAGGCACTGAAGCTTCCTTT. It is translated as CAMRGGGTEASF.

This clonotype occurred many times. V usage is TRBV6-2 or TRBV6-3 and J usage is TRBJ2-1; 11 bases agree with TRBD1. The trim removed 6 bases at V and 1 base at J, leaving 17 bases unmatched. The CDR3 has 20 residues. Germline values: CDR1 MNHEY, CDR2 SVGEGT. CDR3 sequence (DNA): TGTGCCAGCAGACCTACATCCGGGACAGGGGGATGGTCGTCCTACAATGAGCAGTTCTTC. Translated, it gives CASRPTSGTGGWSSYNEQFF.

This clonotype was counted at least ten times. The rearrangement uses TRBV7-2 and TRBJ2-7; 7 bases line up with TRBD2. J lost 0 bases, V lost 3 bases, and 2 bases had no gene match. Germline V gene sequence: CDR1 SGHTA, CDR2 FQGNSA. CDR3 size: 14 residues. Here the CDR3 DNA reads TGTGCCAGCAGCTTTACGGGGGGCTCCTACGAGCAGTACTTC. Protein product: CASSFTGGSYEQYF.

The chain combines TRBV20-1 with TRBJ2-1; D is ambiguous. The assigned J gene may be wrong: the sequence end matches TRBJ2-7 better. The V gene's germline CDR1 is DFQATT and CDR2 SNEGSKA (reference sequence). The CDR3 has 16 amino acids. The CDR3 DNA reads TGCAGTGCTAGAGATGATTGGCTAGGATCCTACAATGAGCAGTACTTC. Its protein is CSARDDWLGSYNEQYF.

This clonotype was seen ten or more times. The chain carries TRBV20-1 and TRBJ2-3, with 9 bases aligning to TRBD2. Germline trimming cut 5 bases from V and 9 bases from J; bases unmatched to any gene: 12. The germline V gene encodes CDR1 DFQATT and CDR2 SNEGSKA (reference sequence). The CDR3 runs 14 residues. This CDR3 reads CSALKAGGPGTQYF. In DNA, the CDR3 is TGCAGTGCTTTGAAGGCGGGAGGGCCGGGGACGCAGTATTTT.

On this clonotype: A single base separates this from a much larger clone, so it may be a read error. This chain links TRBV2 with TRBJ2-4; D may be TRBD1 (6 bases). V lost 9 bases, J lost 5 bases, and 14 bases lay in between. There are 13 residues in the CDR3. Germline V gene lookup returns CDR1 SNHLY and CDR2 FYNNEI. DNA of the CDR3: TGTGCCAGTTCCCGGAACAGGGAAAACATTCAGTACTTC. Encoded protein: CASSRNRENIQYF.

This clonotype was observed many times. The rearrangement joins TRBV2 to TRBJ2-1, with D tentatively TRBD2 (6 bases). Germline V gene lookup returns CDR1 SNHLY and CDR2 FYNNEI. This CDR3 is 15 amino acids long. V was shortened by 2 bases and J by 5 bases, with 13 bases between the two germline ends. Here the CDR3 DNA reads TGTGCCAGCAGTGAACGAGGCGGGACCCACAATGAGCAGTTCTTC. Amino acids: CASSERGGTHNEQFF.

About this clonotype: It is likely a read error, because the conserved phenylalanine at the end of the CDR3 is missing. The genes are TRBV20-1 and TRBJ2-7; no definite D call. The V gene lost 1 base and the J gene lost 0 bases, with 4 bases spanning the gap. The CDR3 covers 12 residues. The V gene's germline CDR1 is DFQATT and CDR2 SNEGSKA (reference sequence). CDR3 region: CSARVGSYEQYL. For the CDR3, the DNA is TGCAGTGCTAGAGTGGGCTCCTACGAGCAGTACCTC.

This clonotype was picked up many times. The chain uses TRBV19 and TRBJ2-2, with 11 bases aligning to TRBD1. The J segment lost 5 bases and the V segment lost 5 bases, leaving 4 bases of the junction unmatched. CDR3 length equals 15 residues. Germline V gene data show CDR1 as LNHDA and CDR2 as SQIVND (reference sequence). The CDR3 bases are TGTGCCAGTAGTGCCCGGGACAGGGGGACCGGGGAGCTGTTTTTT. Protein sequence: CASSARDRGTGELFF.

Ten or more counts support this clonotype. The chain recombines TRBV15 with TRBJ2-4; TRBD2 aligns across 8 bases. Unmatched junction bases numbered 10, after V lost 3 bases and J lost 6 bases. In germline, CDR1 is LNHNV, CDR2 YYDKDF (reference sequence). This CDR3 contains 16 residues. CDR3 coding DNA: TGTGCCACCAGCAGTGTCTGGGGACTAGGCCGAAACATTCAGTACTTC. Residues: CATSSVWGLGRNIQYF.

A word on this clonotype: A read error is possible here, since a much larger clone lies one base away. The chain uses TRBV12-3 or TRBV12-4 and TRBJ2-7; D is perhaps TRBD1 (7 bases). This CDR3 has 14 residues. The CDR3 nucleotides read TGTGCCAGCAGTTTGGCGGGACAGAACTACCAGCAGTACTTC. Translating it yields CASSLAGQNYQQYF.

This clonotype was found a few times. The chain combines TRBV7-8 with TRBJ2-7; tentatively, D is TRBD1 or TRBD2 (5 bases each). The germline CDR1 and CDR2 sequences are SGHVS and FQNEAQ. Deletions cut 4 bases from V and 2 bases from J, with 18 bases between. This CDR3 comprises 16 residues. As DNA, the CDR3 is TGTGCCAGCAGCTCCCCCAGGGCAGCGGCTACCTACGAGCAGTACTTC. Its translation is CASSSPRAAATYEQYF.

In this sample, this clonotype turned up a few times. CDR3 residues: CASSDPGQGQETQYF. The CDR3, as DNA: TGCGCCAGCAGCGATCCGGGACAGGGGCAAGAGACCCAGTACTTC. J is TRBJ2-5 and V is TRBV5-1; 10 bases match TRBD1. This CDR3 comprises 15 residues. From germline, CDR1 is SGHRS and CDR2 YFSETQ. J was trimmed by 2 bases and V by 4 bases; bases with no gene match: 5.

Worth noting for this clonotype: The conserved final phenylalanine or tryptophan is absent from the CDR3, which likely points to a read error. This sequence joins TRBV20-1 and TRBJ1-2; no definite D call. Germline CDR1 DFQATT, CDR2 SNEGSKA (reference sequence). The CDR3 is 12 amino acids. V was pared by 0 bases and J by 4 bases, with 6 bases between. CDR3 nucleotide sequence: TGCAGTGCTAGAGACAGCAGCTATGGCTACACCTTA. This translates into CSARDSSYGYTL.

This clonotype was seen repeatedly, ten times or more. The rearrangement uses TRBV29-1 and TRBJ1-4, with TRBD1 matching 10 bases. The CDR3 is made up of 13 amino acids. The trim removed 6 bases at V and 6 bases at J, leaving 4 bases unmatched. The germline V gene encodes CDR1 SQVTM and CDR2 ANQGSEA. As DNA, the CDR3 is TGCAGCGTAGAGGACAGGGGGGATGAAAAACTGTTTTTT. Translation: CSVEDRGDEKLFF.

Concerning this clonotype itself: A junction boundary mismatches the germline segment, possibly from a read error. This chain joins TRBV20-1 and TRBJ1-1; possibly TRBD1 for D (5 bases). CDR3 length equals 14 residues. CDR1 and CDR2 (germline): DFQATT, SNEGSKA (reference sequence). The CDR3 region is CSARLEGMNTEAFF. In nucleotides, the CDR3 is TGCAGCGCTAGATTGGAGGGGATGAACACTGAAGCTTTCTTT.

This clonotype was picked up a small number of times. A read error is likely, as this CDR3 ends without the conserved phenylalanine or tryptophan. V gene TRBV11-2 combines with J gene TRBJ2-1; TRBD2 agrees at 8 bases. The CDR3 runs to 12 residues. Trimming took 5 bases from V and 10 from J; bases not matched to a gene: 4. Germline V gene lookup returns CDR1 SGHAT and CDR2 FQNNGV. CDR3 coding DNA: TGTGCCAGCAGCATCGGACTAGCAGAGCAGTTCCTC. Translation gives CASSIGLAEQFL.

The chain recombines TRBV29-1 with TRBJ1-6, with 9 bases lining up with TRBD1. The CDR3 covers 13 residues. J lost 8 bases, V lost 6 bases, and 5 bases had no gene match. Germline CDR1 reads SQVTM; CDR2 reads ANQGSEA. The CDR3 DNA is TGCAGCGTGGGGACAGGGACGGATTCACCCCTCCACTTT. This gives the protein CSVGTGTDSPLHF.

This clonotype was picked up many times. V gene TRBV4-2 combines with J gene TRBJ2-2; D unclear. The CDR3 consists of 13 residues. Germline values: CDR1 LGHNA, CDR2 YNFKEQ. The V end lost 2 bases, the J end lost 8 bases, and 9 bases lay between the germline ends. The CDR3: CASSQRVGGELFF. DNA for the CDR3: TGTGCCAGCAGCCAACGGGTCGGGGGGGAGCTGTTTTTT.

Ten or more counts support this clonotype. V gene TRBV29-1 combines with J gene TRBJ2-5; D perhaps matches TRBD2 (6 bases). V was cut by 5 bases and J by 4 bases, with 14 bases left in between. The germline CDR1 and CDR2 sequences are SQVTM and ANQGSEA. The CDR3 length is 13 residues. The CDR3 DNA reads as TGCAGCGTTTATGGACTAACCCCAGAGACCCAGTACTTC. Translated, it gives CSVYGLTPETQYF.

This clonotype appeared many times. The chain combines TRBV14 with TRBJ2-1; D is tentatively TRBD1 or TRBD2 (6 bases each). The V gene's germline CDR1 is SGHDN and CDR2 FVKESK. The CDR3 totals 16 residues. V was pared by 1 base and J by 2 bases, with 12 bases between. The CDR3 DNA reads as TGTGCCAGCAGCCAAGGGGGGGCCCCTACCTACAATGAGCAGTTCTTC. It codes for CASSQGGAPTYNEQFF.

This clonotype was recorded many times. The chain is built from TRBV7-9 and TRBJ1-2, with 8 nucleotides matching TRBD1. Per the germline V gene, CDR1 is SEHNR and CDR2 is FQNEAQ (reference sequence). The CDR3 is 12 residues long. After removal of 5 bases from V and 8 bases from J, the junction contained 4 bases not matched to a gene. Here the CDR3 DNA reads TGTGCCAGCAGCCCTGGACAGGGCGGCTACACCTTC. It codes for CASSPGQGGYTF.

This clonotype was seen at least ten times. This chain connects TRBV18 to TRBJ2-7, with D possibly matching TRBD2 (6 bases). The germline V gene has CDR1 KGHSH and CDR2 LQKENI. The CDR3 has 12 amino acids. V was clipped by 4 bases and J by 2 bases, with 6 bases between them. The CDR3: CASSREAYEQYF. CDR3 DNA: TGTGCCAGCTCACGGGAGGCCTACGAGCAGTACTTC. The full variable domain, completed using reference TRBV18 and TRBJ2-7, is NAGVMQNPRHLVRRRGQEARLRCSPMKGHSHVYWYRQLPEEGLKFMVYLQKENIIDESGMPKERFSAEFPKEGPSILRIQQVVRGDSAAYFCASSREAYEQYFGPGTRLTVT.

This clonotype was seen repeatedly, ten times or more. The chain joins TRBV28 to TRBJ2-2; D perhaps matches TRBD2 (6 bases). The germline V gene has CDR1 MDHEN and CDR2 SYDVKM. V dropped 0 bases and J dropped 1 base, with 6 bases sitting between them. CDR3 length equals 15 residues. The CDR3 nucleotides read TGTGCCAGCAGTTTATGGGGGGGGAACACCGGGGAGCTGTTTTTT. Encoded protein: CASSLWGGNTGELFF.

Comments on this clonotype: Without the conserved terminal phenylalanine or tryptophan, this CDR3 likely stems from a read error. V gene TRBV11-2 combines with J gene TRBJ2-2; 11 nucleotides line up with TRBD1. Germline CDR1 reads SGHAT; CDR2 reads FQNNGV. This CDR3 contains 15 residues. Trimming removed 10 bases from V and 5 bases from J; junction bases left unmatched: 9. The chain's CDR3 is CAIWTGGCGTGELFL. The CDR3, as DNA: TGTGCCATCTGGACAGGGGGCTGTGGGACCGGGGAGCTGTTTCTT.

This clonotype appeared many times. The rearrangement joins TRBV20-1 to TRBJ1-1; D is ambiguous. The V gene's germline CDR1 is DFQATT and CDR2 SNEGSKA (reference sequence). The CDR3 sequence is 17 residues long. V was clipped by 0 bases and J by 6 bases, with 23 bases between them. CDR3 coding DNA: TGCAGTGCTAGAGAAGGAAGCAGGTTTAAGACTTTCGCTGAAGCTTTCTTT. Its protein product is CSAREGSRFKTFAEAFF.